Given below is one T cell receptor (beta chain) in context. The antigen remains undetermined. These data originate in a study of CD4+ T cells in melanoma. Study conclusions and caveats: CD8+ T cell, macrophage and B cell function reportedly correlated with neoantigen-specific CD4+ T cells.

The repertoire was sequenced with immunoSEQ multiplex PCR; TCRdb's copy has only in-frame clones and lacks some. The table has roughly 21,000 clones, roughly 73% seen once. Germline V lookup: CDR1 MGHRA, CDR2 YSYEKL. V was trimmed by 1 base and J by 2 bases, leaving 14 bases between them. The CDR3 runs 16 residues. The source of this sequence is a human donor with melanoma. The chain carries TRBV4-1 and TRBJ1-2, with D maybe TRBD1 (6 bases). CDR3 DNA sequence: TGCGCCAGCAGCCAAGTTCGAGGGCAGGGGAACTATGGCTACACCTTC. It codes for CASSQVRGQGNYGYTF.